The 27 T cell receptor beta chains in this list originate from one sample, sequenced in a study of T cells in Graves' hyperthyroidism and ophthalmopathy (dated by TCRdb to the late 2010s). Library generation was performed with multiplex PCR. Sequencing took place on an Illumina HiSeq 2000. TCR beta CDR3 regions were amplified from RNA transcripts. The first round of RT-PCR for the TCR CDR3 was performed with the HTBI primer set and the Qiagen OneStep RT-PCR kit. Through fastp at Q25 and MiXCR, TCRdb rebuilt clones from the public reads, retaining in-frame beta chains. Here each entry gathers all rows of one CDR3 protein and keeps the most common genes and DNA. For this sample the table gives a few hundred thousand distinct CDR3 sequences, of which under 20% were detected only once. The ten most abundant clones make up about 38% of the sample. The material sequenced was blood. The receptors here all came from a man aged 18 to 29 with Graves' ophthalmopathy.

Note on this clonotype: Given a much more abundant clone one base away, this may be a read error. The V call is TRBV3-1, the J call TRBJ2-4; possible D gene TRBD2, 5 bases. Germline V gene sequence: CDR1 LGHDT, CDR2 YNNKEL (reference sequence). The CDR3 contains 14 residues. Deletions cut 4 bases from V and 13 bases from J, with 20 bases between. The CDR3 sequence is CASSRDGLSRGQYF. The CDR3 DNA follows: TGTGCCAGCAGCCGAGATGGGCTCTCCCGGGGACAGTACTTC.

At least ten counts were recorded for this clonotype. V usage is TRBV2 and J usage is TRBJ2-7; TRBD1 is a possible D gene (5 bases). CDR1 and CDR2 (germline): SNHLY, FYNNEI. The CDR3 consists of 14 residues. V lost 7 bases to trimming and J lost 5 bases, with 18 bases between them. CDR3 sequence: CASTPTHSRDEQYF. The DNA of the CDR3 is TGTGCCAGCACCCCGACGCACTCCAGGGACGAGCAGTACTTC.

The sample holds many counts of this clonotype. The V call is TRBV11-1, the J call TRBJ2-1; possibly TRBD2 for D (6 bases). CDR3 size: 16 residues. Germline V lookup: CDR1 SGHAT, CDR2 FQDESV (reference sequence). With 5 bases removed from V and 5 bases from J, the gap between germline ends came to 19 bases. CDR3 amino acids: CASSPRGILTHNEQFF. The CDR3 DNA is TGTGCCAGCAGCCCCCGCGGGATCCTTACCCACAATGAGCAGTTCTTC.

The CDR3 is CASSVHRDSSGANVLTF. CDR3 coding DNA: TGTGCCAGCAGCGTGCACAGGGATAGCTCTGGGGCCAACGTCCTGACTTTC. The V call is TRBV9, the J call TRBJ2-6, with D possibly TRBD1 on 6 matching bases. The length of the CDR3 is 17 residues. Deletions cut 2 bases from V and 0 bases from J, with 12 bases between. CDR1 and CDR2 from the germline V gene are SGDLS and YYNGEE.

J is TRBJ2-7 and V is TRBV6-1; 7 bases agree with TRBD1. The V and J ends lost 7 bases and 1 base, in that order; junction bases with no gene match: 4. This CDR3 region has 13 residues. CDR1 is MNHNS, CDR2 SASEGT, per germline. The CDR3 DNA is TGTGCCAGCAAACGGGACAGTTCCTACGAGCAGTACTTC. Translating it yields CASKRDSSYEQYF.

This clonotype was observed at least ten times. V gene TRBV12-3 or TRBV12-4 combines with J gene TRBJ2-5; D is possibly TRBD1 or TRBD2 (6 bases each). V was pared by 7 bases and J by 0 bases, with 15 bases between. The CDR3 consists of 15 residues. CDR3 loop: CASTEIGGHQETQYF. The DNA of the CDR3 is TGTGCCAGCACCGAGATCGGGGGCCACCAAGAGACCCAGTACTTC.

This clonotype was detected ten times or more. The V call is TRBV5-1, the J call TRBJ1-1, with TRBD1 as a possible D gene (6 bases). The V end was cut by 0 bases, the J end by 3 bases, with 9 bases between. Germline values: CDR1 SGHRS, CDR2 YFSETQ. The CDR3 covers 14 residues. The CDR3 nucleotides read TGCGCCAGCAGCTTGGGGGGGGCATACACTGAAGCTTTCTTT. It codes for CASSLGGAYTEAFF.

This clonotype was seen more than once but under ten times. J is TRBJ2-3 and V is TRBV18; D unclear. From germline, CDR1 is KGHSH and CDR2 LQKENI. This CDR3 contains 13 residues. The germline V and J ends were trimmed by 5 bases and 0 bases, with 6 bases remaining between them. The CDR3 DNA reads TGTGCCAGCTCAATTACTAGCACAGATACGCAGTATTTT. This codes for CASSITSTDTQYF.

V usage is TRBV5-1 and J usage is TRBJ2-7; a possible D gene is TRBD2 (5 bases). CDR3 length: 14 residues. CDR1 and CDR2 (germline): SGHRS, YFSETQ. V lost 0 bases to trimming and J lost 2 bases, with 9 bases between them. CDR3 in DNA: TGCGCCAGCAGCTTGGCCGGGGAGACCTACGAGCAGTACTTC. Amino acid sequence: CASSLAGETYEQYF.

The gene calls are TRBV7-9 and TRBJ2-3; 9 bases match TRBD2. V gave up 5 bases and J gave up 4 bases; unmatched junction bases: 16. CDR1 and CDR2 (germline): SEHNR, FQNEAQ (reference sequence). The CDR3 spans 18 residues. The CDR3 spells CASSPMAFRVAGADTQYF. Written as DNA, the CDR3 is TGTGCCAGCAGCCCCATGGCCTTCCGGGTAGCGGGGGCAGATACGCAGTATTTT. Variable domain in full (rest from reference TRBV7-9 and TRBJ2-3): DTGVSQNPRHKITKRGQNVTFRCDPISEHNRLYWYRQTLGQGPEFLTYFQNEAQLEKSRLLSDRFSAERPKGSFSTLEIQRTEQGDSAMYLCASSPMAFRVAGADTQYFGPGTRLTVL.

Ten or more counts support this clonotype. The V and J genes are TRBV3-1 and TRBJ1-5; 10 bases match TRBD1. The ends lost 5 bases at V and 4 bases at J; junction bases unmatched: 5. The CDR3 has 15 amino acids. CDR1 is LGHDT, CDR2 YNNKEL, per germline (reference sequence). CDR3 coding DNA: TGTGCCAGCAGCTCCGGGACAGGGGCAAATCAGCCCCAGCATTTT. Residues: CASSSGTGANQPQHF.

This clonotype was detected only a few times. This chain connects TRBV7-3 to TRBJ2-1; 12 nucleotides line up with TRBD2. There are 15 residues in the CDR3. Germline values: CDR1 SGHTA, CDR2 FQGTGA. The junction had 11 bases not matched to a gene; V was cut back by 7 bases and J by 10 bases. The CDR3 nucleotides are TGTGCCAGCAATCTAGCGGGGGGGCCGGGACACGAGCAGTTCTTC. It yields the protein CASNLAGGPGHEQFF.

This clonotype appeared many times. The chain links TRBV28 to TRBJ1-1; TRBD1 is a possible D gene (5 bases). The ends were cut back, 7 bases at V and 7 bases at J, with 13 bases in the middle. The CDR3 length is 12 residues. Germline V lookup: CDR1 MDHEN, CDR2 SYDVKM. The CDR3 protein is CASTRAGLEAFF. For the CDR3, the DNA is TGTGCCAGCACAAGGGCAGGGCTTGAAGCTTTCTTT. Full variable domain (missing parts from reference TRBV28 and TRBJ1-1): DVKVTQSSRYLVKRTGEKVFLECVQDMDHENMFWYRQDPGLGLRLIYFSYDVKMKEKGDIPEGYSVSREKKERFSLILESASTNQTSMYLCASTRAGLEAFFGQGTRLTVV.

The sample holds a few counts of this clonotype. This chain's CDR3 is CSARADGNQPQHF. CDR3 bases: TGCAGTGCTAGAGCCGACGGGAATCAGCCCCAGCATTTT. The V and J genes are TRBV20-1 and TRBJ1-5; D not certain. This CDR3 contains 13 residues. Germline CDR1 is DFQATT and CDR2 is SNEGSKA (reference sequence). The germline V and J ends were trimmed by 1 base and 4 bases, with 8 bases remaining between them.

The gene calls are TRBV3-1 and TRBJ2-5; unclear D gene. The CDR3 contains 13 residues. V gave up 6 bases and J gave up 6 bases, with 14 bases separating them. The germline V gene has CDR1 LGHDT and CDR2 YNNKEL (reference sequence). CDR3 amino acids: CASRHNSRQTQYF. DNA for the CDR3: TGTGCCAGCAGGCATAATAGTCGTCAGACCCAGTACTTC.

This clonotype has ten or more counts. This chain joins TRBV13 and TRBJ2-7; TRBD1 aligns across 8 bases. Germline CDR1 and CDR2: PRHDT and FYEKMQ (reference sequence). The CDR3 runs 15 residues. The V gene end was trimmed by 5 bases and the J gene end by 2 bases; junction bases not matched to a gene: 8. The CDR3 protein is CASSPSGTGPYEQYF. CDR3 nucleotides: TGTGCCAGCAGCCCTTCCGGGACAGGACCCTACGAGCAGTACTTC.

The sample holds many counts of this clonotype. This chain joins TRBV18 and TRBJ1-2, with no clear D. V was pared by 6 bases and J by 3 bases, with 5 bases between. This CDR3 spans 11 amino acids. Germline lookup yields CDR1 KGHSH and CDR2 LQKENI. The CDR3 nucleotides are TGTGCCAGCTCCCAGGACTATGGCTACACCTTC. The encoded protein is CASSQDYGYTF. The variable domain in full, with the rest retrieved from reference TRBV18 and TRBJ1-2, is NAGVMQNPRHLVRRRGQEARLRCSPMKGHSHVYWYRQLPEEGLKFMVYLQKENIIDESGMPKERFSAEFPKEGPSILRIQQVVRGDSAAYFCASSQDYGYTFGSGTRLTVV.

This clonotype was recorded many times. The chain joins TRBV5-1 to TRBJ1-6; 8 bases map to TRBD1. Looked up from germline, CDR1 is SGHRS and CDR2 is YFSETQ. V trimming: 5 bases; J trimming: 7 bases; junction bases outside the gene matches: 14. The CDR3 sequence is 17 residues long. CDR3 nucleotide sequence: TGCGCCAGCAGTTCAAAAGGACTCGGACAGGGAAATTCACCCCTCCACTTT. Residues: CASSSKGLGQGNSPLHF.

The chain is built from TRBV5-1 and TRBJ2-2, with 8 bases aligning to TRBD1. CDR3 length: 16 amino acids. Germline CDR1 is SGHRS and CDR2 is YFSETQ. Losses at the gene ends were 4 bases for V and 4 bases for J; bases not matched to a gene: 9. The CDR3 loop is CASSPGQGRSTGELFF. The CDR3, as DNA: TGCGCCAGCAGCCCCGGACAGGGACGTAGCACCGGGGAGCTGTTTTTT. The whole variable domain, remainder taken from reference TRBV5-1 and TRBJ2-2, is KAGVTQTPRYLIKTRGQQVTLSCSPISGHRSVSWYQQTPGQGLQFLFEYFSETQRNKGNFPGRFSGRQFSNSRSEMNVSTLELGDSALYLCASSPGQGRSTGELFFGEGSRLTVL.

The chain employs TRBV5-1 and TRBJ1-2; TRBD1 aligns across 10 bases. This CDR3 has 15 residues. Trimming at V came to 3 bases and at J to 5 bases, leaving 7 bases not matched to a gene. CDR1 is SGHRS, CDR2 YFSETQ, per germline. CDR3 sequence reads: CASSSDRGVGYGYTF. CDR3 DNA sequence: TGCGCCAGCAGCTCGGACAGGGGGGTAGGGTATGGCTACACCTTC. The variable domain in full, completed from reference TRBV5-1 and TRBJ1-2, reads KAGVTQTPRYLIKTRGQQVTLSCSPISGHRSVSWYQQTPGQGLQFLFEYFSETQRNKGNFPGRFSGRQFSNSRSEMNVSTLELGDSALYLCASSSDRGVGYGYTFGSGTRLTVV.

This clonotype was observed a few times. The V and J genes are TRBV7-2 and TRBJ1-4, with 7 bases fitting TRBD1. The V gene's germline CDR1 is SGHTA and CDR2 FQGNSA. The CDR3 sequence is 13 residues long. The trim removed 5 bases at V and 10 bases at J, leaving 7 bases unmatched. The CDR3, as DNA: TGTGCCAGCAGCGCCGGACAGGACGGAAAACTGTTTTTT. This codes for CASSAGQDGKLFF.

The gene calls are TRBV7-2 and TRBJ1-6, with TRBD1 as a possible D gene (5 bases). Germline values: CDR1 SGHTA, CDR2 FQGNSA. The CDR3 is made up of 18 amino acids. With 4 bases removed from V and 2 bases from J, the gap between germline ends came to 18 bases. DNA of the CDR3: TGTGCCAGCAGCTCCCCCCTTGGGGGGGTCCCCTATAATTCACCCCTCCACTTT. Translating gives CASSSPLGGVPYNSPLHF.

This clonotype has just a few counts. The CDR3 is CASSLKGFDSGNTIYF. The CDR3 nucleotides are TGTGCCAGCAGTTTAAAAGGATTTGACTCTGGAAACACCATATATTTT. This chain links TRBV12-3 or TRBV12-4 with TRBJ1-3; D is undetermined. The V end lost 2 bases, the J end lost 0 bases, and 11 bases lay between the germline ends. The CDR3 consists of 16 residues.

The chain couples TRBV19 to TRBJ2-5, with D perhaps TRBD2 (6 bases). The germline V and J ends were trimmed by 2 bases and 5 bases, with 9 bases remaining between them. In germline, CDR1 is LNHDA, CDR2 SQIVND (reference sequence). The CDR3 contains 13 residues. CDR3 in amino acids: CASSIQGGETQYF. The CDR3 bases are TGTGCCAGTAGTATACAGGGAGGCGAGACCCAGTACTTC.

The chain uses TRBV10-3 and TRBJ1-2; 10 bases are shared with TRBD1. The CDR3 length is 16 residues. Germline V gene data show CDR1 as ENHRY and CDR2 as SYGVKD. The junction had 8 bases not matched to a gene; V was cut back by 0 bases and J by 7 bases. The CDR3: CAISESGQGLYGGYTF. The CDR3 bases are TGTGCCATCAGTGAGTCGGGACAGGGGTTATATGGTGGCTACACCTTC.

The V gene is TRBV13, the J gene TRBJ1-3; D gene ambiguous. Trimming took off 6 bases at V and 0 bases at J, with 12 bases between the two ends. Per the germline V gene, CDR1 is PRHDT and CDR2 is FYEKMQ (reference sequence). This CDR3 has 15 residues. The CDR3 DNA is TGTGCCAGCAGTCAGGTGCCCAGCTCTGGAAACACCATATATTTT. This translates into CASSQVPSSGNTIYF.

This chain connects TRBV12-3 or TRBV12-4 to TRBJ2-1; the match to TRBD1 covers 12 bases. The CDR3 covers 15 residues. V lost 5 bases, J lost 8 bases, and 7 bases stayed unmatched. Here the CDR3 DNA reads TGTGCCAGCAGTGCCGGGACAGGGGGCGCGGATGAGCAGTTCTTC. Translated, it gives CASSAGTGGADEQFF.